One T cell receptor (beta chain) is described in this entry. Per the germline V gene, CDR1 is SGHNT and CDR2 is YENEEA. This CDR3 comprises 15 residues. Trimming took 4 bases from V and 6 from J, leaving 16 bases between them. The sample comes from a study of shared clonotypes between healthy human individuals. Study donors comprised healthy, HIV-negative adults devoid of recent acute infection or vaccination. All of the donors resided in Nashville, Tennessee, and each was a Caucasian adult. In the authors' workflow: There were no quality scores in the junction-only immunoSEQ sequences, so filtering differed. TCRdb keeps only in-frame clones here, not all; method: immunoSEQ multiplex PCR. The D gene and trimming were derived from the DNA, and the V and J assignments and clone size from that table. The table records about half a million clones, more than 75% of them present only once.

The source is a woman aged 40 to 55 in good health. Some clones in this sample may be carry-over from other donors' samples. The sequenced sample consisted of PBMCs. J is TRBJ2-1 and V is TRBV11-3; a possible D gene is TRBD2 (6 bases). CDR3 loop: CASSSAGTESNEQFF. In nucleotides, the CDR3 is TGTGCCAGCAGCTCCGCCGGGACTGAAAGCAATGAGCAGTTCTTC.